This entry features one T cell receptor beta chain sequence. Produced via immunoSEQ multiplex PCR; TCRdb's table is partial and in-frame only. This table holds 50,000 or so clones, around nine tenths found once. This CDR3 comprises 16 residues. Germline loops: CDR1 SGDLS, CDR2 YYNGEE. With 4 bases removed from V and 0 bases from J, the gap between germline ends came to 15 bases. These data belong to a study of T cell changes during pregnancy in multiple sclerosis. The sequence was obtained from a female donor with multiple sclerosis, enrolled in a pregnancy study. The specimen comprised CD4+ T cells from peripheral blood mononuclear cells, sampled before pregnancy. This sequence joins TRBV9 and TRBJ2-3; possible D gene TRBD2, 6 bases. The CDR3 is CASSPQWAGSTDTQYF. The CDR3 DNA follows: TGTGCCAGCAGCCCCCAATGGGCGGGGAGCACAGATACGCAGTATTTT. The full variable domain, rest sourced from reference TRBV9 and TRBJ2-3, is DSGVTQTPKHLITATGQRVTLRCSPRSGDLSVYWYQQSLDQGLQFLIQYYNGEERAKGNILERFSAQQFPDLHSELNLSSLELGDSALYFCASSPQWAGSTDTQYFGPGTRLTVL.